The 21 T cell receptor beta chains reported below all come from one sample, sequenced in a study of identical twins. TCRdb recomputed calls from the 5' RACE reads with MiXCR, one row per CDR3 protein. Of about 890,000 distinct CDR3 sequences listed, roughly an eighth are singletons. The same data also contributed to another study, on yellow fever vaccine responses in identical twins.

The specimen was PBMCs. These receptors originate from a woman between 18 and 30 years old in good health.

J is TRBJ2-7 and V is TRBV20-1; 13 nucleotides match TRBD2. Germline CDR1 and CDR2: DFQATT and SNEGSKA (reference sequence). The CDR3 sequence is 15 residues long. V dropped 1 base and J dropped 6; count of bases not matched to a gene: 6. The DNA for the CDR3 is TGCAGTGCTAGAGCACTAGCGGGAGGGTGGAGCGAGCAGTACTTC. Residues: CSARALAGGWSEQYF.

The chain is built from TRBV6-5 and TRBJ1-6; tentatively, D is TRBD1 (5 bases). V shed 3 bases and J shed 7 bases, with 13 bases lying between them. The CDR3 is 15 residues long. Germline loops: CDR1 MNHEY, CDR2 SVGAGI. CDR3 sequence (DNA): TGTGCCAGCAGTTATCTCGTAGGGACCAATTCACCCCTCCACTTT. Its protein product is CASSYLVGTNSPLHF.

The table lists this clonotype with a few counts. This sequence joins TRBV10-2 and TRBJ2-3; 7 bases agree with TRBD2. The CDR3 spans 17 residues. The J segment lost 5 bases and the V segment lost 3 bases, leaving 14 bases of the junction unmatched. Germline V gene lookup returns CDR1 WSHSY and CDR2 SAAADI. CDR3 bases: TGCGCCAGCAGTGATAGGTTAGGGGCGGGAGAACTAGATACGCAGTATTTT. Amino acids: CASSDRLGAGELDTQYF.

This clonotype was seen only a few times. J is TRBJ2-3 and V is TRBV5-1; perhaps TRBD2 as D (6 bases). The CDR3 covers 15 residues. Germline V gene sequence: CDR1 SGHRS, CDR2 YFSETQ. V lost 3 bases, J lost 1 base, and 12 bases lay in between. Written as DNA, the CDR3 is TGCGCCAGCAGCTCCCGGGACTGGCGCACAGATACGCAGTATTTT. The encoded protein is CASSSRDWRTDTQYF.

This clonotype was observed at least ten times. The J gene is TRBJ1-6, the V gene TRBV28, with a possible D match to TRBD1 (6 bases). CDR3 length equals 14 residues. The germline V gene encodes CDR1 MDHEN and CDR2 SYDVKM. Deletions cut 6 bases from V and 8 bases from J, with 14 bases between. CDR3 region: CASSRPRGDSPLHF. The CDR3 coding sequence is TGTGCCAGCAGCAGACCCAGGGGTGATTCACCCCTCCACTTT. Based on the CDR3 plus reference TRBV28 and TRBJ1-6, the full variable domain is DVKVTQSSRYLVKRTGEKVFLECVQDMDHENMFWYRQDPGLGLRLIYFSYDVKMKEKGDIPEGYSVSREKKERFSLILESASTNQTSMYLCASSRPRGDSPLHFGNGTRLTVT.

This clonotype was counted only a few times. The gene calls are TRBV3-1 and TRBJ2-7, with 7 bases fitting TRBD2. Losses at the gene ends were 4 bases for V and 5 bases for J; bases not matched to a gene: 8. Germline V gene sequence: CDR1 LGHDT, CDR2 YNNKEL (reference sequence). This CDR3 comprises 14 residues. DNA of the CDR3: TGTGCCAGCAGCCCCGGGGGGACCTTCAACGAGCAGTACGTC. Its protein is CASSPGGTFNEQYV.

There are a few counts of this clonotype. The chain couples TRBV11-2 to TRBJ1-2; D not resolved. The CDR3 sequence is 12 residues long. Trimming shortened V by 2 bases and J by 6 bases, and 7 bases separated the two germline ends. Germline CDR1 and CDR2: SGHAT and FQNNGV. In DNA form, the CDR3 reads TGTGCCAGCAGCTTACTGGGTCATGGCTACACCTTC. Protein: CASSLLGHGYTF.

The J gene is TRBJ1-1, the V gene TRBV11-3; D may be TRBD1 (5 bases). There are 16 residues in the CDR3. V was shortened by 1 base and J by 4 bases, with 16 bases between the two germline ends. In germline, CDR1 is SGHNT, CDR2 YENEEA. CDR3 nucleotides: TGTGCCAGCAGCTTAGGATTCCGGGGGGTATTCACTGAAGCTTTCTTT. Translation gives CASSLGFRGVFTEAFF.

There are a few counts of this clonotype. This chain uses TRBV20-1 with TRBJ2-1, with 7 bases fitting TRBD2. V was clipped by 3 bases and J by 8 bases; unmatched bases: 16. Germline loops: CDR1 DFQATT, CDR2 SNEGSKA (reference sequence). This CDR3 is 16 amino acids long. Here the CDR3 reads CSARGTEAGPWYEQFF. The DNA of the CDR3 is TGCAGTGCTAGGGGAACTGAAGCGGGACCCTGGTATGAGCAGTTCTTC.

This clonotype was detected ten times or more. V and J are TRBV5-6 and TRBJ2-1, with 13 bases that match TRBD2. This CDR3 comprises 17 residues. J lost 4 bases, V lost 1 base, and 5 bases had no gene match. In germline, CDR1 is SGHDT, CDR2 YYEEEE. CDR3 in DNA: TGTGCCAGCAGCTTGACTAGCGGGGGGGCCAATTACAATGAGCAGTTCTTC. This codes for CASSLTSGGANYNEQFF.

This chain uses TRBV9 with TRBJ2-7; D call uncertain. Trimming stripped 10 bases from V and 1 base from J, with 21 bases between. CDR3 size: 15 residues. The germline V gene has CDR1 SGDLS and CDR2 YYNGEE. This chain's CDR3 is CASNRDGARSYEQYF. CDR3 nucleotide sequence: TGTGCCTCGAATAGAGACGGAGCACGATCCTACGAGCAGTACTTC.

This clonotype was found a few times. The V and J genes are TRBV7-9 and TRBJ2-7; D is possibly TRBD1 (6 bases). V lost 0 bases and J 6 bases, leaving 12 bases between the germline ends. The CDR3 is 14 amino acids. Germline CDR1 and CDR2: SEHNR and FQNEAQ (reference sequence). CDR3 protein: CASSLAGARVEQYF. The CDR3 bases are TGTGCCAGCAGCTTAGCGGGGGCCCGAGTCGAGCAGTACTTC.

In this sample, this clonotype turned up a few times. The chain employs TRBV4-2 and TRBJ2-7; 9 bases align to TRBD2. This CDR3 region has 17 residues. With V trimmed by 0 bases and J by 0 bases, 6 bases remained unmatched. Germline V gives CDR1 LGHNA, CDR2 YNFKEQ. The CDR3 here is CASSQEGLAGTSYEQYF. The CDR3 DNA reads TGTGCCAGCAGCCAAGAAGGGCTAGCGGGGACCTCCTACGAGCAGTACTTC.

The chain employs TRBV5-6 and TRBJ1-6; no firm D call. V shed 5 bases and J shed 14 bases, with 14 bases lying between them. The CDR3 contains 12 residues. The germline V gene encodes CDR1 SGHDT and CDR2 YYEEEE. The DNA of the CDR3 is TGTGCCAGCAGATCGAGGAGTGGTTCCCTCCACTTT. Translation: CASRSRSGSLHF.

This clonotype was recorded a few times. The CDR3 loop reads CASSLDRQSNYEKLFF. In DNA, the CDR3 is TGTGCCAGCAGCTTAGATAGACAGTCGAATTATGAAAAACTGTTTTTT. J is TRBJ1-4 and V is TRBV11-2; possibly TRBD1 for D (5 bases). Germline lookup yields CDR1 SGHAT and CDR2 FQNNGV. The V end was cut by 0 bases, the J end by 6 bases, with 14 bases between. CDR3 length equals 16 residues.

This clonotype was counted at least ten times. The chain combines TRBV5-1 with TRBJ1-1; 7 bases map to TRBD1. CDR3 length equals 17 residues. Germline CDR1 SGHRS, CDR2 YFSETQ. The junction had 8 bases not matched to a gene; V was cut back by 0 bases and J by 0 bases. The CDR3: CASSLASGGDMNTEAFF. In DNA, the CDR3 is TGCGCCAGCAGCTTGGCTTCAGGGGGGGACATGAACACTGAAGCTTTCTTT.

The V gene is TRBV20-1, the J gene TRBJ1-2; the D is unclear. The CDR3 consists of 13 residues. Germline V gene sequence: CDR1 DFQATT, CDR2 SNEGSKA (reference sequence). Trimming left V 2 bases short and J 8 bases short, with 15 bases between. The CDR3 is CSARYPPGEGYTF. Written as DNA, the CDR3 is TGCAGTGCTAGATACCCGCCGGGAGAGGGCTACACCTTC.

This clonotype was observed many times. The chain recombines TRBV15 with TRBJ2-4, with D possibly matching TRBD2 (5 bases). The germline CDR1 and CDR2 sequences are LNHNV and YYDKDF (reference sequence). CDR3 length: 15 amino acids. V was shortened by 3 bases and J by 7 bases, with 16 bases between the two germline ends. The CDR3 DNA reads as TGTGCCACCAGCAGTAGGACTCCCGGCGGGAACATTCAGTACTTC. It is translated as CATSSRTPGGNIQYF.

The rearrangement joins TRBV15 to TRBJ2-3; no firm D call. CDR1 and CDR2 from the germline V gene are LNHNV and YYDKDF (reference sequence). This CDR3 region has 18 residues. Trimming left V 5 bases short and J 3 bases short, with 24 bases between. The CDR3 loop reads CATSGRSVPHVPTDTQYF. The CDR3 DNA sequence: TGTGCCACCAGCGGAAGGTCGGTCCCACATGTTCCGACAGATACGCAGTATTTT.

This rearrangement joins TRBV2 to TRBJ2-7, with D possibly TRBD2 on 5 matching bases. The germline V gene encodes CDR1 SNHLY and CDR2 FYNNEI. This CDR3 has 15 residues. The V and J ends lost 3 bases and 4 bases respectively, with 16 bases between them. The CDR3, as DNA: TGTGCCAGCAGTGAGCAGGAACTAGTACAATACGAGCAGTACGTC. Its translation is CASSEQELVQYEQYV.

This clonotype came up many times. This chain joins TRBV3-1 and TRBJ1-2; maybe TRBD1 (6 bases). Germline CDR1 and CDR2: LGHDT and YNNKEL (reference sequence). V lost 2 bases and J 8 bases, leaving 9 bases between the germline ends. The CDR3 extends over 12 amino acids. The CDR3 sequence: CASSQQGLGYTF. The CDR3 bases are TGTGCCAGCAGCCAACAGGGGCTCGGCTACACCTTC.